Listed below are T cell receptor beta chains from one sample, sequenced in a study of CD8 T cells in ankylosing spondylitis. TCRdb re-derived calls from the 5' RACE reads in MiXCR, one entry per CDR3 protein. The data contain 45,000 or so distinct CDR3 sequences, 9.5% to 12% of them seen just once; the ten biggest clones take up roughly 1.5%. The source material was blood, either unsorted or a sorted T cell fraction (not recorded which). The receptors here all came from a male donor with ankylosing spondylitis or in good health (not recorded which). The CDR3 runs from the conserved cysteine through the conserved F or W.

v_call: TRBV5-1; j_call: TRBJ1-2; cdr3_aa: CASSADRGGMDGYTF
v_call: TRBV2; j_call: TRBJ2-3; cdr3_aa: CASTGDTDTQYF
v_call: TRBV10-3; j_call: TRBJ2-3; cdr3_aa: CAISDETSGGSQYF
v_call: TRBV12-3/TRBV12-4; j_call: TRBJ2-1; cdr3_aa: CASSRGATGVIEQFF
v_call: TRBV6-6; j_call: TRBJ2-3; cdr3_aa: CASKEADTQYF
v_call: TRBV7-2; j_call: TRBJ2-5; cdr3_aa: CASSPLGGKETQYF
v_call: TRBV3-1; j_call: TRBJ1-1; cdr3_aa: CASSQRTGGAGEEAFF
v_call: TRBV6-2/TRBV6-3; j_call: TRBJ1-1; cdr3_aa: CASRRTASIEAFF
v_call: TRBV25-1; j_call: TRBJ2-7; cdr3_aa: CASSEIGGLGFHEQYF
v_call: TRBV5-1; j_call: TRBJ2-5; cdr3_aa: CASSSIQETQYF
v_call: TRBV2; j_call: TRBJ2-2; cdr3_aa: CASKNRPNTGELFF
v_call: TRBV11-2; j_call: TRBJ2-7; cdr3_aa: CASSFASGGRIYEQYF
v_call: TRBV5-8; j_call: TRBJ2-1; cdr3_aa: CASSSDPAYNEQFF
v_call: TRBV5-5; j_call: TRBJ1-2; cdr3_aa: CASSLGTAEPYGYTF
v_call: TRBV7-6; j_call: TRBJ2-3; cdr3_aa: CASSQTSGTTDTQYF
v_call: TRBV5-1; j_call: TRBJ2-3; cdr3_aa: CASSLENRDTDTQYF
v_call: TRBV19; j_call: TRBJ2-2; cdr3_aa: CASSPGTANTGELFF
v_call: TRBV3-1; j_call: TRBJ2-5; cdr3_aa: CASSHGIFGSQETQYF
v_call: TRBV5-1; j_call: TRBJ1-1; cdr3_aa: CASSLLGTEAFF
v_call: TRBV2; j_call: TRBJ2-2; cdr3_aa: CASSESVINRGTGELFF
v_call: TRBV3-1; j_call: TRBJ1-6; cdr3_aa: CASVEGGSDSPLHF
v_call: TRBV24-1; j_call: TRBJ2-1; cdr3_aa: CATSDPPGNEQFF
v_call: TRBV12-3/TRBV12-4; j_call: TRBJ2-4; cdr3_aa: CASSLNPALIQYF
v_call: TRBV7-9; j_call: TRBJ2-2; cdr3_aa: CASSVWGSPNTGELFF
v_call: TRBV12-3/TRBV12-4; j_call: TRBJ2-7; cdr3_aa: CASSLFRGTYEQYF
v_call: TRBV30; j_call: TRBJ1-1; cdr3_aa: CAWSLWGNTEAFF
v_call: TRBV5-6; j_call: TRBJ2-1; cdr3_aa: CASSLGGGYNEQFF
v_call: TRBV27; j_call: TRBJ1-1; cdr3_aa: CASSLRQGTDEAFF
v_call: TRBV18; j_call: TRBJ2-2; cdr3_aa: CASSRPSGANTGELFF
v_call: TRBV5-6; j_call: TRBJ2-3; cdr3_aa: CASSFPTSAPDTQYF
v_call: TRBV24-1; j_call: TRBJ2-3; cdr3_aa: CATSQPGLAGGGDTQYF
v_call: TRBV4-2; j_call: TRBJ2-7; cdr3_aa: CASSQGPGLKYEQYF
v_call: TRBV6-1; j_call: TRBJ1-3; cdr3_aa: CASSRDQGASGNTIYF
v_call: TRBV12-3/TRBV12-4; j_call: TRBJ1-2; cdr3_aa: CASSSTGGGGGYTF
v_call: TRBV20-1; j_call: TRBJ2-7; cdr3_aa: CSASQGASYEQYF
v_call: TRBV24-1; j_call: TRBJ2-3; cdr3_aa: CATSDRSGGGTDTQYF
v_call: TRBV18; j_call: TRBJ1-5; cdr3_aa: CASSPPGGGLGNQPQHF
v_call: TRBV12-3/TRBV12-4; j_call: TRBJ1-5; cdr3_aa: CASTLGGQSNQPQHF
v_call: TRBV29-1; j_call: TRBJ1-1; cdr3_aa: CSVDSRLNTEAFF
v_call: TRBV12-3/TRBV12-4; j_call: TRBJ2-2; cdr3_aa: CASSLVLQRASGELFF
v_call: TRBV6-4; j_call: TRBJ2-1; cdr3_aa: CASSAHGTYYNEQFF
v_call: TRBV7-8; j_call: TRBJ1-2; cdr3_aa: CASSFPTGMGGYTF
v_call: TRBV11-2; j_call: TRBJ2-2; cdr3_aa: CASSTPPSTGELFF
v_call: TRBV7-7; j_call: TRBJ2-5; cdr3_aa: CASSQIYRETQYF
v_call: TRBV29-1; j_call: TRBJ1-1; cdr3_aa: CSASEQGRTEAFF
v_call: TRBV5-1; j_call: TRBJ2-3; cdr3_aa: CASSLDGQGTTDTQYF
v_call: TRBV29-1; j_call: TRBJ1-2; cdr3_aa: CSVETDLDYGYTF
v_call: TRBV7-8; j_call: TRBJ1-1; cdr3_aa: CASSSRVAGAFF
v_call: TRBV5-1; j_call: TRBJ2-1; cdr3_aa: CASSLDRTSQFF
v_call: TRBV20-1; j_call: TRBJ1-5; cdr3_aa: CSARLGGYQPQHF
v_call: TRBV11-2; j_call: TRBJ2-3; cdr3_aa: CASRSTSGGARDTQYF
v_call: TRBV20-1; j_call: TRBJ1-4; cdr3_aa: CSASLTRGEKLFF
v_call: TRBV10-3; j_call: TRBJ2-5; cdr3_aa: CAISEGVETQYF
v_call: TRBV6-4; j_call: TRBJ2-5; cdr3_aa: CASSENGPGAETQYF
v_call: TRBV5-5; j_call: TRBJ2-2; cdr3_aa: CASSFSGGRTGELFF